A selection of T cell receptor beta chains follows, all from one sample in a study of OX40 agonist ivuxolimab in advanced cancers. Sequenced by immunoSEQ multiplex PCR; TCRdb stores in-frame clones only, minus some. Of 70,000 to 95,000 clones in the sample, roughly 92% were seen once. The sequences come from CD4+ or CD8+ T cells sorted from blood, collected in a trial of the OX40 agonist ivuxolimab. The receptors were gathered from an adult with an advanced solid tumor such as melanoma, head and neck, liver or kidney cancer. CDR3s include the opening cysteine and the closing phenylalanine or tryptophan. D genes are given only for firm matches. Clone size is not always given. Where it is, it says once, few, many or a class for expanded clones.

clone_size j_call v_call d_call cdr3_nt cdr3_aa
NA TRBJ1-1 TRBV2 NA TGTGCCAAGACCCGGACAGAGAACACTGAAGCTTTCTTT CAKTRTENTEAFF
once TRBJ1-1 TRBV10-1 NA TGCGCCAGCAGTGAGGTGCGGGGGGCTGAAGCTTTCTTT CASSEVRGAEAFF
NA TRBJ1-2 TRBV30 NA TGTGCCTGGACAGCCCGTAACTATGGCTACACCTTC CAWTARNYGYTF
NA TRBJ1-2 TRBV11-2 TRBD1 TGTGCCAGCAGCACCCGACAGGGCGAGAACTATGGCTACACCTTC CASSTRQGENYGYTF
NA TRBJ1-2 TRBV9 NA TGTGCCAGCAGCGTAGCACCGACTGGGAACTATGGCTACACCTTC CASSVAPTGNYGYTF
NA TRBJ2-2 TRBV5-8 TRBD2 TGTGCCAGCAGCCAGGGACTAGCGGAGGACACCGGGGAGCTGTTTTTT CASSQGLAEDTGELFF
once TRBJ2-1 TRBV18 NA TGTGCCAGCTCACCAACGGACCTTAACAATGAGCAGTTCTTC CASSPTDLNNEQFF
NA TRBJ2-3 TRBV5-6 NA TGTGCCAGCAGCCAAGCCTCTGGGCGGAGCACAGATACGCAGTATTTT CASSQASGRSTDTQYF
NA TRBJ2-7 TRBV2 NA TGTGCCAGCCTTAACAGGGTCGAGCAGTACTTC CASLNRVEQYF
NA TRBJ2-1 TRBV19 NA TGTGCCAGTAGTACGGACGGAGTGGTCTCCTACAATGAGCAGTTCTTC CASSTDGVVSYNEQFF
NA TRBJ1-5 TRBV5-6 NA TGTGCCAGCAGCTTGGGGCTGGGCAGCAATCAGCCCCAGCATTTT CASSLGLGSNQPQHF
NA TRBJ1-1 TRBV12-5 NA TGTGCTAGTGGTCATGGGGGTTTAACTGAAGCTTTCTTT CASGHGGLTEAFF
NA TRBJ2-3 TRBV7-8 TRBD2 TGTGCCAGCAGCTTAGGGGCTTGGGGGGGGATTGCAGATACGCAGTATTTT CASSLGAWGGIADTQYF
NA TRBJ2-7 TRBV27 NA TGTGCCAGCAGGGGCTCGGACATTACCTACGAGCAGTACTTC CASRGSDITYEQYF
NA TRBJ1-1 TRBV15 NA TGTGCCACCAGCAGAGAAGGTGGGAGGGAGAACACTGAAGCTTTCTTT CATSREGGRENTEAFF
NA TRBJ1-1 TRBV19 NA TGTGCCAGTTTCTCACTACAGACCTTGAACACTGAAGCTTTCTTT CASFSLQTLNTEAFF
NA TRBJ1-1 TRBV15 NA TGTGCCACCAGCATCGAGAGGGGGGACACTGAAGCTTTCTTT CATSIERGDTEAFF
NA TRBJ2-7 TRBV5-4 TRBD2 TGTGCCAGCAGCTTAGGTACTAGCGGGAAAACCGAGCAGTACTTC CASSLGTSGKTEQYF
once TRBJ2-1 TRBV15 TRBD2 TGTGCCACCAGCATCCAGCGGGAGGGTTACAATGAGCAGTTCTTC CATSIQREGYNEQFF
NA TRBJ2-7 TRBV6-1 TRBD2 TGTGCCAGCAGAACTAGCGGGGGATCCTACGAGCAGTACTTC CASRTSGGSYEQYF
NA TRBJ2-1 TRBV4-1 TRBD2 TGCGCCAGCAGCCGACTAGCGGGGGGGGACAATGAGCAGTTCTTC CASSRLAGGDNEQFF
NA TRBJ2-1 TRBV18 TRBD1 TGTGCCAGCTCACCAGGGACAGCACTGTACAATGAGCAGTTCTTC CASSPGTALYNEQFF
once TRBJ1-2 TRBV27 NA TGTGCCAGCAGTTTATCGCCGGGGTCAGAAGGCTACACCTTC CASSLSPGSEGYTF
NA TRBJ1-5 TRBV19 NA TGTGCCAGTAGTATTTGGGGGCGAGGCGGTTTTAATCAGCCCCAGCATTTT CASSIWGRGGFNQPQHF
NA TRBJ1-1 TRBV19 NA TGTGCCAGTAGTATCCTCGCAGGGTGGTACACTGAAGCTTTCTTT CASSILAGWYTEAFF
NA TRBJ2-7 TRBV7-8 NA TGTGCCAGCAGCTTAGCCACCACCTTCGACGAGCAGTACTTC CASSLATTFDEQYF
few TRBJ2-2 TRBV5-1 NA TGCGCCAGCAGCTCGAACACCGGGGAGCTGTTTTTT CASSSNTGELFF
NA TRBJ2-1 TRBV27 TRBD2 TGTGCCAGCAGTTTAGCGGGAGGGCCCAATGAGCAGTTCTTC CASSLAGGPNEQFF
NA TRBJ1-1 TRBV13 TRBD1 TGTGCCAGCAGCGCGGACAGGGGGAACACTGAAGCTTTCTTT CASSADRGNTEAFF
once TRBJ1-1 TRBV11-1 TRBD1 TGTGCCAGCAGCTCACGACAGGGTAAGGGCACTGAAGCTTTCTTT CASSSRQGKGTEAFF
NA TRBJ1-5 TRBV11-2 NA TGTGCCAGCAGCTTACGTGTACAGGGATATAGCAATCAGCCCCAGCATTTT CASSLRVQGYSNQPQHF
NA TRBJ2-7 TRBV11-2 NA TGTGCCAGCAGCTTCGGGCTTGACTACGAGCAGTACTTC CASSFGLDYEQYF
NA TRBJ2-3 TRBV5-6 NA TGTGCCAGCAGCCCAGGCACAGATACGCAGTATTTT CASSPGTDTQYF
NA TRBJ1-1 TRBV5-4 NA TGTGCCAGCAGCCCCCTGGGGGAAACTGAAGCTTTCTTT CASSPLGETEAFF
NA TRBJ1-6 TRBV7-2 NA TGTGCCAGCAGCTTAAGTTTTGGGGTCACCCTCCACTTT CASSLSFGVTLHF
NA TRBJ2-2 TRBV29-1 NA TGCAGCGTTGCAGGGAACACCGGGGAGCTGTTTTTT CSVAGNTGELFF